This T cell receptor beta chain appears in the sequencing data of a study of blood T cell repertoires in COVID-19. Across the study: Acute-phase and convalescent COVID-19 samples originated in the United States, Italy and Spain. The analysed material was cDNA or gDNA that came from T cells, B-cell-depleted T cells, or PBMCs.

CDR3 length: 16 residues. V gave up 2 bases and J gave up 5 bases; unmatched junction bases: 10. The V gene's germline CDR1 is SGHKS and CDR2 YYEKEE (reference sequence). In the source study's methods: Estimates of nucleated cell counts were drawn from the amplification of reference gene primers. Clones were sequenced by immunoSEQ multiplex PCR, and TCRdb holds only the in-frame ones, with some missing. D and trimming come from the DNA, and the V and J calls and clone size come from that table. The data hold 180,000 or so clones, with about 78% observed a single time. Sequencing was performed on peripheral blood. The chain couples TRBV5-5 to TRBJ2-3, with TRBD1 identical over 8 bases. The source of this sequence is a woman between 50 and 59 years old with active or convalescent COVID-19. For the CDR3, the DNA is TGTGCCAGCAGCTTCCAAGGCAGGGGGCAGGGAGATACGCAGTATTTT. It translates to CASSFQGRGQGDTQYF. Full variable domain (remainder filled in from reference TRBV5-5 and TRBJ2-3): DAGVTQSPTHLIKTRGQQVTLRCSPISGHKSVSWYQQVLGQGPQFIFQYYEKEERGRGNFPDRFSARQFPNYSSELNVNALLLGDSALYLCASSFQGRGQGDTQYFGPGTRLTVL.